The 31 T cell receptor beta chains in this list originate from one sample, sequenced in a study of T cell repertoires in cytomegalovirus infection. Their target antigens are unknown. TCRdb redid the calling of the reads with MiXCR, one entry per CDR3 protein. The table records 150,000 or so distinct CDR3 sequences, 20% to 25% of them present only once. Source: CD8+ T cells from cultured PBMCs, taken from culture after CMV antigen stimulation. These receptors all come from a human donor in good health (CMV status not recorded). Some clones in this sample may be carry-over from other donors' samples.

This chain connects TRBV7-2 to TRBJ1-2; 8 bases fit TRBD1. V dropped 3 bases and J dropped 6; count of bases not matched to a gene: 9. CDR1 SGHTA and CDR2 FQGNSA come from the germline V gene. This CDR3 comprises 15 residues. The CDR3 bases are TGTGCCAGCAGCTTCCCAACAGGGGGTCTTGATGGCTACACCTTC. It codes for CASSFPTGGLDGYTF.

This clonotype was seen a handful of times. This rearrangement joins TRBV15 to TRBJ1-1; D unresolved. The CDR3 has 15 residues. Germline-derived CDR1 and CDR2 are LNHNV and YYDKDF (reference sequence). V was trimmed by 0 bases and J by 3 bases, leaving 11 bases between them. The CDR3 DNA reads TGTGCCACCAGCAGAGATCGACGGGTGGACACTGAAGCTTTCTTT. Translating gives CATSRDRRVDTEAFF.

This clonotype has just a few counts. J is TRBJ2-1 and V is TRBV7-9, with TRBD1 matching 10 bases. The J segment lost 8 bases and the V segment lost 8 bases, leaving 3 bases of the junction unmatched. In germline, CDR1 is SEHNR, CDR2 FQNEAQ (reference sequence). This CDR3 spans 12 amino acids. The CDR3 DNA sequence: TGTGCCAGCGCGGGACAGGGGCATGAGCAGTTCTTC. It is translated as CASAGQGHEQFF.

Here the CDR3 DNA reads TGTGCCAGCAGCCAAGATCAGGTCCAGGACGGGTTGAGGGGTGAGCAGTTCTTC. The encoded protein is CASSQDQVQDGLRGEQFF. The chain uses TRBV4-2 and TRBJ2-1; D could derive from TRBD1 or TRBD2 (5 bases each). The CDR3 totals 18 residues. V dropped 0 bases and J dropped 9 bases, with 24 bases sitting between them. Germline V lookup: CDR1 LGHNA, CDR2 YNFKEQ.

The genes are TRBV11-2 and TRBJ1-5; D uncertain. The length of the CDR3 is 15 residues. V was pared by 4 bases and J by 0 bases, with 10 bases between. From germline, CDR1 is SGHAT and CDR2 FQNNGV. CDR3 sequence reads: CASSSVRASNQPQHF. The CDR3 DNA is TGTGCCAGCAGCTCGGTCCGGGCTAGCAATCAGCCCCAGCATTTT.

The CDR3 sequence: CASPSPGYGTEAFF. The CDR3 coding sequence is TGTGCCAGCCCCTCACCGGGTTACGGCACTGAAGCTTTCTTT. The chain couples TRBV7-2 to TRBJ1-1; D not certain. CDR1 and CDR2 from the germline V gene are SGHTA and FQGNSA. CDR3 length equals 14 residues. V lost 8 bases to trimming and J lost 4 bases, with 17 bases between them. Combining the CDR3 with reference TRBV7-2 and TRBJ1-1 gives the whole variable domain GAGVSQSPSNKVTEKGKDVELRCDPISGHTALYWYRQSLGQGLEFLIYFQGNSAPDKSGLPSDRFSAERTGGSVSTLTIQRTQQEDSAVYLCASPSPGYGTEAFFGQGTRLTVV.

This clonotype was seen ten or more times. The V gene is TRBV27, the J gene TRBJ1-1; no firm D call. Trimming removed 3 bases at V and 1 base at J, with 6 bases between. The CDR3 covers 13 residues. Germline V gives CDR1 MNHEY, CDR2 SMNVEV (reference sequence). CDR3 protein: CASSLSPNTEAFF. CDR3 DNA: TGTGCCAGCAGTTTGTCGCCGAACACTGAAGCTTTCTTT.

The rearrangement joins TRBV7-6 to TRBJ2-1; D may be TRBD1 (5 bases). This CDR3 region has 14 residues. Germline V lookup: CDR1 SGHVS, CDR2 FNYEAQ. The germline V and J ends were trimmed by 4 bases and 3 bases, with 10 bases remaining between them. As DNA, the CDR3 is TGTGCCAGCAGCTCGACAGATAACTACAATGAGCAGTTCTTC. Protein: CASSSTDNYNEQFF.

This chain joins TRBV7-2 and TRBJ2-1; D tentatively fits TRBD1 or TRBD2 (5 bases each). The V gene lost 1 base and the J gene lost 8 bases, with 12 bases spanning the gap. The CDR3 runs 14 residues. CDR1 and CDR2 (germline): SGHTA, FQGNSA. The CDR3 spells CASSLERGEYEQFF. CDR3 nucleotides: TGTGCCAGCAGCTTAGAGAGAGGGGAGTATGAGCAGTTCTTC.

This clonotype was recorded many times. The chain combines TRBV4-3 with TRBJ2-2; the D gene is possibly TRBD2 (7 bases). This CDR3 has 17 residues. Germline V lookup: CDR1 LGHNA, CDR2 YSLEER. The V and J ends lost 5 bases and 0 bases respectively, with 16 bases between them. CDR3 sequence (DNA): TGCGCCAGCAGCGGCCGGGGGGCGGAGACGAACACCGGGGAGCTGTTTTTT. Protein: CASSGRGAETNTGELFF.

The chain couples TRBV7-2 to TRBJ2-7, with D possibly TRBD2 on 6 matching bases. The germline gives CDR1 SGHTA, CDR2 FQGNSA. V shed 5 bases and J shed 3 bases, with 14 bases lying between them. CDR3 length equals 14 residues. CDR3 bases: TGTGCCAGCAGCCCTGGGGGGATACGCTACGAGCAGTACTTC. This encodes CASSPGGIRYEQYF.

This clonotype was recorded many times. CDR3 in amino acids: CASGQKENSNQPQHF. For the CDR3, the DNA is TGCGCCAGCGGACAAAAAGAAAATAGCAATCAGCCCCAGCATTTT. The chain employs TRBV4-1 and TRBJ1-5; weak D call: TRBD1 (5 bases). Germline loops: CDR1 MGHRA, CDR2 YSYEKL. V dropped 8 bases and J dropped 0 bases, with 14 bases sitting between them. The CDR3 runs 15 residues.

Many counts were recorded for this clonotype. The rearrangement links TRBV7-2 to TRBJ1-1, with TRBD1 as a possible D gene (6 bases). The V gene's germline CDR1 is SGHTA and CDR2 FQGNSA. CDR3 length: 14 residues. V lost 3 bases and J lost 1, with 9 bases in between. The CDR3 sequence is CASSFWDKNTEAFF. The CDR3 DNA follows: TGTGCCAGCAGCTTTTGGGACAAGAACACTGAAGCTTTCTTT. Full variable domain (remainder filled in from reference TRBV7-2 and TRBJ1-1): GAGVSQSPSNKVTEKGKDVELRCDPISGHTALYWYRQSLGQGLEFLIYFQGNSAPDKSGLPSDRFSAERTGGSVSTLTIQRTQQEDSAVYLCASSFWDKNTEAFFGQGTRLTVV.

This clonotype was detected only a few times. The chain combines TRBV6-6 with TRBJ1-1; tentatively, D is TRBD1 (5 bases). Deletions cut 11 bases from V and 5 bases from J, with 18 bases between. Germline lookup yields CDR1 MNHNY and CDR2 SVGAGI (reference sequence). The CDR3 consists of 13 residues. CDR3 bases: TGTGCCGGCGGCACCAACAGGCAAACTGAAGCTTTCTTT. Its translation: CAGGTNRQTEAFF.

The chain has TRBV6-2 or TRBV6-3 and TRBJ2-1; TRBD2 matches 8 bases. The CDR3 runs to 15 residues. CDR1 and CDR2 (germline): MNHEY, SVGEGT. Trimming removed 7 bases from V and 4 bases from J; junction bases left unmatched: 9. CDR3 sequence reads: CASTGTGGRYNEQFF. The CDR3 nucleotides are TGTGCCAGCACCGGAACGGGAGGGCGGTACAATGAGCAGTTCTTC.

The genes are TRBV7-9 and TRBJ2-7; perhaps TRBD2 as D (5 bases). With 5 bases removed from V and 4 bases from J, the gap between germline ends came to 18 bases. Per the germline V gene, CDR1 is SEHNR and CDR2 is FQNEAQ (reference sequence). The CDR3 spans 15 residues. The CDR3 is CASSPREGFLYEQYF. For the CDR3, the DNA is TGTGCCAGCAGCCCCCGGGAAGGTTTTCTTTACGAGCAGTACTTC.

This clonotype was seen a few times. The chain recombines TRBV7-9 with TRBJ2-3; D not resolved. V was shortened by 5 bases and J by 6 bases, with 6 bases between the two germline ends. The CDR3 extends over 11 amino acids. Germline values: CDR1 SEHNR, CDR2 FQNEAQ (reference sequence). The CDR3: CASSPLDTQYF. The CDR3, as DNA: TGTGCCAGCAGCCCACTCGATACGCAGTATTTT.

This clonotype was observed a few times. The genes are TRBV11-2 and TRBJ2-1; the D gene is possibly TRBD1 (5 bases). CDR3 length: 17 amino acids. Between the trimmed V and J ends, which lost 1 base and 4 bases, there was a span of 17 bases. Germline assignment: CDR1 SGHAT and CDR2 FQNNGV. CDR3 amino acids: CASSLVGLQGLYNEQFF. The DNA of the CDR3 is TGTGCCAGCAGCTTAGTGGGCCTCCAGGGCCTTTACAATGAGCAGTTCTTC.

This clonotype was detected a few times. This chain's CDR3 is CASSRTSGGRERPSTDTQYF. The CDR3 DNA is TGTGCCAGCAGCAGGACTAGCGGGGGCCGCGAGAGACCTAGCACAGATACGCAGTATTTT. This chain links TRBV13 with TRBJ2-3, with 13 nucleotides matching TRBD2. Germline trimming cut 5 bases from V and 0 bases from J; bases unmatched to any gene: 14. CDR1 and CDR2 (germline): PRHDT, FYEKMQ (reference sequence). There are 20 residues in the CDR3.

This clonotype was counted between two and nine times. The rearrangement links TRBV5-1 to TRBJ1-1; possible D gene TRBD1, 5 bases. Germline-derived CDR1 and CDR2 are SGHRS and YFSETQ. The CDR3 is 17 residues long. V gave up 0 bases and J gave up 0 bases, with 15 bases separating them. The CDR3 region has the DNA TGCGCCAGCAGCTTGGTGCAGGGATTAAGGCTGAACACTGAAGCTTTCTTT. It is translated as CASSLVQGLRLNTEAFF.

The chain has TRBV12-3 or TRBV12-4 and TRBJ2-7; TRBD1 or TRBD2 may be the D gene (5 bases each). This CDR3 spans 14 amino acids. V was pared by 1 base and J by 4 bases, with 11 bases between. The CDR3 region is CASSLGGKVYEQYF. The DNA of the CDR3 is TGTGCCAGCAGTTTAGGGGGGAAGGTATACGAGCAGTACTTC.

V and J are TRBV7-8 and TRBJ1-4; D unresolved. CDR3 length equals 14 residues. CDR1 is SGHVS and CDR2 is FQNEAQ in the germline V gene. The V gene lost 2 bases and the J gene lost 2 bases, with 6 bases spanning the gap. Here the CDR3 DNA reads TGTGCCAGCAGCTTAAGTACTACTAATGAAAAACTGTTTTTT. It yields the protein CASSLSTTNEKLFF.

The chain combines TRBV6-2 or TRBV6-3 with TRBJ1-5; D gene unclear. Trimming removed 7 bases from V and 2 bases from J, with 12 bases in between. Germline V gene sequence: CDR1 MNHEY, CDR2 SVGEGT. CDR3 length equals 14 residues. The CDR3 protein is CASIGREGNQPQHF. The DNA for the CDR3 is TGTGCCAGCATCGGGAGAGAGGGCAATCAGCCCCAGCATTTT.

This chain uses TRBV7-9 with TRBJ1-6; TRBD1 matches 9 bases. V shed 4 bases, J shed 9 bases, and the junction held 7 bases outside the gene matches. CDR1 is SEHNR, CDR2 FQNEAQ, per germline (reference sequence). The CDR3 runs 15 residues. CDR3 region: CASSSPGQGGSPLHF. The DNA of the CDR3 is TGTGCCAGCAGCTCACCGGGACAGGGAGGTTCACCCCTCCACTTT. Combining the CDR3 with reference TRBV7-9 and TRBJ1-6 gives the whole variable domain DTGVSQNPRHKITKRGQNVTFRCDPISEHNRLYWYRQTLGQGPEFLTYFQNEAQLEKSRLLSDRFSAERPKGSFSTLEIQRTEQGDSAMYLCASSSPGQGGSPLHFGNGTRLTVT.

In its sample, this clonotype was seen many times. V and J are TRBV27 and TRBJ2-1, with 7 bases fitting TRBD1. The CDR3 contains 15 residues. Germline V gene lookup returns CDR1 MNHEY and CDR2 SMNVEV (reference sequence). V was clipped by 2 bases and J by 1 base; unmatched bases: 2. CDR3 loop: CASSLGTVSYNEQFF. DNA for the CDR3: TGTGCCAGCAGTTTAGGGACAGTTTCCTACAATGAGCAGTTCTTC.

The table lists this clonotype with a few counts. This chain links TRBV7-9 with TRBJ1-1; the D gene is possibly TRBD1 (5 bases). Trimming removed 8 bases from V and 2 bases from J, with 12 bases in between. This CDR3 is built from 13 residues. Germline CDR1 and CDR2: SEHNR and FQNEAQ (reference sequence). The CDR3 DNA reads TGTGCCAGCCGGGACGAGGCTAACACTGAAGCTTTCTTT. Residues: CASRDEANTEAFF.

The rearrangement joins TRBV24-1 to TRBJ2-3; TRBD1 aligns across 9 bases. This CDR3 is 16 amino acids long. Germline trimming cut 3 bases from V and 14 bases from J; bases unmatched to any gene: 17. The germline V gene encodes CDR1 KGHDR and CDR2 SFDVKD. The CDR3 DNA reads TGTGCCACCAGTGATCCGGACAGGGGAAGAGATTCGATTTGGTATTTT. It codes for CATSDPDRGRDSIWYF.

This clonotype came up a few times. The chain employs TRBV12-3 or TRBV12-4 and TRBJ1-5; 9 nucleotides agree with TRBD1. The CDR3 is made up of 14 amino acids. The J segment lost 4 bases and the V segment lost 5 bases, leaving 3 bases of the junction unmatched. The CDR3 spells CASSGTGWNQPQHF. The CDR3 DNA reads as TGTGCCAGCAGTGGGACAGGGTGGAATCAGCCCCAGCATTTT.

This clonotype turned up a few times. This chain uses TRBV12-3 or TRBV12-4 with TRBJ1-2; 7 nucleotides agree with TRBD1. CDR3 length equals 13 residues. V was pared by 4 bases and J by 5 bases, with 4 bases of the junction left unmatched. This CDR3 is CASSYGTAYGYTF. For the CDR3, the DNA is TGTGCCAGCAGTTACGGGACAGCTTATGGCTACACCTTC.

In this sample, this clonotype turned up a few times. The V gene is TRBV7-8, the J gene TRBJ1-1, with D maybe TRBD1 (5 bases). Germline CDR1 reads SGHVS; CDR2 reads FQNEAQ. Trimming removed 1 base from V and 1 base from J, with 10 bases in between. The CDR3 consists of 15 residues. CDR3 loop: CASSLGWGTNTEAFF. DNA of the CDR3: TGTGCCAGCAGCTTAGGTTGGGGGACGAACACTGAAGCTTTCTTT. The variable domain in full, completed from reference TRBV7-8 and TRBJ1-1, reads GAGVSQSPRYKVAKRGQDVALRCDPISGHVSLFWYQQALGQGPEFLTYFQNEAQLDKSGLPSDRFFAERPEGSVSTLKIQRTQQEDSAVYLCASSLGWGTNTEAFFGQGTRLTVV.

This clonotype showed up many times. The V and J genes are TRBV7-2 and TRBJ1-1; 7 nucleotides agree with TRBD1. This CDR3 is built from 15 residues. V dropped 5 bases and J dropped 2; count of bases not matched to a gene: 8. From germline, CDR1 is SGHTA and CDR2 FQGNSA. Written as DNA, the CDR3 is TGTGCCAGCAGCGACCGGACAGGAACCAACACTGAAGCTTTCTTT. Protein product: CASSDRTGTNTEAFF.